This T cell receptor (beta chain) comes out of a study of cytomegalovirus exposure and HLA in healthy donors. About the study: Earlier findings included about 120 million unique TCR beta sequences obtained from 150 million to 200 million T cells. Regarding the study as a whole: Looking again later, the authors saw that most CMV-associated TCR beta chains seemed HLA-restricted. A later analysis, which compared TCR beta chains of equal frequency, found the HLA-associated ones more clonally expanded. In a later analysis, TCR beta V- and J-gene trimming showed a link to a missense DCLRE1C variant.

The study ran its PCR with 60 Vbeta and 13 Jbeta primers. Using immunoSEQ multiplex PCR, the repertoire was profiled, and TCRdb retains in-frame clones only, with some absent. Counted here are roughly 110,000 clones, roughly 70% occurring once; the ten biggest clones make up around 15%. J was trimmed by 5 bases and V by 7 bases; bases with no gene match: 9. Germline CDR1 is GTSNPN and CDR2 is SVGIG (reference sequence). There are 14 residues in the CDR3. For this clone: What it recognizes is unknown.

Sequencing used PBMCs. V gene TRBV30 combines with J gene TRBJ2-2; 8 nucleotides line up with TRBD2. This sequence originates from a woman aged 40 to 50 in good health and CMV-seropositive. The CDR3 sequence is CASPAGGNTGELFF. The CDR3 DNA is TGTGCCTCCCCGGCGGGGGGAAATACCGGGGAGCTGTTTTTT. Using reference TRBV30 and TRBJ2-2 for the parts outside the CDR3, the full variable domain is SQTIHQWPATLVQPVGSPLSLECTVEGTSNPNLYWYRQAAGRGLQLLFYSVGIGQISSEVPQNLSASRPQDRQFILSSKKLLLSDSGFYLCASPAGGNTGELFFGEGSRLTVL.